These 2 T cell receptor beta chains were sequenced from one sample in a study of early T cells in non-severe SARS-CoV-2 infection. From the 5' RACE reads, TCRdb called clonotypes with MiXCR, one entry per CDR3 protein. Of some 71,000 distinct CDR3 sequences listed, roughly 13% are singletons. Sample: whole blood. The source of these receptors is an adult who was a healthcare worker with PCR-confirmed SARS-CoV-2 infection or an uninfected control (not recorded which).

Points on this clonotype: A clone one base away is much larger, so this may be a read error. The final CDR3 position lacks the conserved phenylalanine or tryptophan, pointing to a likely read error. The V and J genes are TRBV6-5 and TRBJ1-1, with TRBD1 matching over 7 bases. CDR1 and CDR2 (germline): MNHEY, SVGAGI. The CDR3 sequence is 15 residues long. The V segment lost 6 bases and the J segment 4 bases; nucleotides outside the gene matches: 11. The chain's CDR3 is CASSPQGGWSTEAFS. CDR3 DNA: TGTGCCAGCAGCCCTCAAGGGGGCTGGAGCACTGAAGCTTTCTCT.

This clonotype has ten or more counts. The rearrangement uses TRBV5-6 and TRBJ2-1; no definite D call. Trimming shortened V by 2 bases and J by 0 bases, and 6 bases separated the two germline ends. Germline-derived CDR1 and CDR2 are SGHDT and YYEEEE. The length of the CDR3 is 14 residues. The CDR3 sequence: CASSFYLSYNEQFF. In DNA, the CDR3 is TGTGCCAGCAGCTTCTACCTCTCCTACAATGAGCAGTTCTTC. Looking up the rest from reference TRBV5-6 and TRBJ2-1 gives the full variable domain: DAGVTQSPTHLIKTRGQQVTLRCSPKSGHDTVSWYQQALGQGPQFIFQYYEEEERQRGNFPDRFSGHQFPNYSSELNVNALLLGDSALYLCASSFYLSYNEQFFGPGTRLTVL.